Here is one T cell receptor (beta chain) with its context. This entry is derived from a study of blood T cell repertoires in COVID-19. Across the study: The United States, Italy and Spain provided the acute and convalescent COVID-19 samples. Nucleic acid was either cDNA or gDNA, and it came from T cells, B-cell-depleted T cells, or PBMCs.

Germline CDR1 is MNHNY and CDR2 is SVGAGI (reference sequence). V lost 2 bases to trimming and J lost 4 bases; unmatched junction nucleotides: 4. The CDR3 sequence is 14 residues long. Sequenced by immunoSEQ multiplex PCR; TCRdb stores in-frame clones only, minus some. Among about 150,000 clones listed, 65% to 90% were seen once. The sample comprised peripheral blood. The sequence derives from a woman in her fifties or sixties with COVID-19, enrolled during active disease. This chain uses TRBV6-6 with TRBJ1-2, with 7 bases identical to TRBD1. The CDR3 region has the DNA TGTGCCAGCAGTTACGACAGGGAGACCTATGGCTACACCTTC. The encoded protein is CASSYDRETYGYTF.